This T cell receptor (beta chain) was sequenced in a study of T cells in Graves' hyperthyroidism and ophthalmopathy. Study-wide findings and caveats: A model built on 13 V-J features separated ophthalmopathy from stable hyperthyroidism. Blood also carried most thyroid clonotypes expanded above 0.001.

Researchers amplified the TCR beta CDR3 regions from RNA transcripts. First-round RT-PCR targeting the TCR CDR3 was performed with the HTBI primer set. TCRdb redid the calling of the multiplex PCR reads with MiXCR, one entry per CDR3 protein. The sample includes roughly 700,000 distinct CDR3 sequences, about 15% seen only once; the top ten take about 10%. V was clipped by 6 bases and J by 6 bases; unmatched bases: 7. Per germline, CDR1 DFQATT and CDR2 SNEGSKA (reference sequence). This CDR3 has 14 amino acids. A lack of ophthalmopathy progression within 18 months defined stable Graves' hyperthyroidism. Disease duration under 2 months; hyperthyroidism patients were aged 18 to 65. This clonotype appeared many times. The antigen remains undetermined.

This chain uses TRBV20-1 with TRBJ2-3; 12 bases match TRBD2. Sequencing was performed on blood. This TCR derives from a woman younger than 35 with Graves' hyperthyroidism. The CDR3 reads CSAPTSGRADTQYF. The DNA of the CDR3 is TGCAGTGCGCCGACTAGCGGGAGAGCCGATACGCAGTATTTT.